The present T cell receptor beta chain was sequenced within a study of T cells expressing NK-cell markers. Overall study: Eight donors were sequenced, of whom seven were HCMV-seropositive, while the remaining one was HCMV-seronegative.

In regard to this clonotype: Its target is unknown.

For each CDR3 protein, TCRdb gives one entry from its re-call of the 5' RACE reads, without DNA. This specimen shows 150,000 to 180,000 distinct CDR3 sequences; the ten leading clones hold approximately 35%. CDR3 length equals 14 residues. Per germline, CDR1 KGHDR and CDR2 SFDVKD. Study-wide results and limits: These clonotypes, the leaders elsewhere, also led the CD3+CD56-NKG2C+ fraction in a handful of donors. Unclear, still, was the HCMV specificity of the expanded NKG2C+ T cell clones.

The gene calls are TRBV24-1 and TRBJ1-1; the D gene TCRdb calls, TRBD1, cannot be checked with no DNA. Sequences were obtained from blood T cells: a sorted CD56 or NKG2C T cell subset, CD4+ or CD8+ T cells, or bulk PBMC T cells (not recorded which). This clonotype was obtained from a woman aged 45 to 65 in good health. Here the CDR3 reads CATSPRGMGTEAFF.